One sample yielded the 15 T cell receptor beta chains listed below, sequenced in a study of cytomegalovirus exposure and HLA in healthy donors (dated by TCRdb to 2016 to 2017). Library prep was done by the immunoSEQ multiplex PCR assay. For the multiplex PCR, a mixture combining 60 forward primers for TCR Vbeta segments and 13 reverse primers for TCR Jbeta segments was used. TCRdb obtained this table from immuneACCESS and retained in-frame rearrangements with V and J assigned. These tables miss some clones; where compared with another copy, unresolved V genes account for less than half of the shortfall, and the remainder is unexplained. For this sample there are around 120,000 clones; around 74% appear just once. Together, the top ten hold about 32% of the sample. Specimen: PBMCs. These receptors came from a man aged 55-75 years in good health and CMV-seropositive.

The gene calls are TRBV11-2 and TRBJ1-2; D gene uncertain. Germline CDR1 and CDR2: SGHAT and FQNNGV. Between the trimmed V and J ends, which lost 3 bases and 8 bases, there was a span of 7 bases. This CDR3 has 11 residues. The CDR3 DNA follows: TGTGCCAGCAGCTTTAGAACCGGCTACACCTTC. The encoded protein is CASSFRTGYTF.

The chain combines TRBV9 with TRBJ2-3, with D perhaps matching TRBD2 (7 bases). CDR3 size: 14 residues. V gave up 3 bases and J gave up 3 bases, with 11 bases separating them. Germline assignment: CDR1 SGDLS and CDR2 YYNGEE. CDR3 sequence: CASSEGGGTDTQYF. For the CDR3, the DNA is TGTGCCAGCAGCGAGGGAGGGGGTACAGATACGCAGTATTTT. Complete variable domain (other parts from reference TRBV9 and TRBJ2-3): DSGVTQTPKHLITATGQRVTLRCSPRSGDLSVYWYQQSLDQGLQFLIQYYNGEERAKGNILERFSAQQFPDLHSELNLSSLELGDSALYFCASSEGGGTDTQYFGPGTRLTVL.

This clone was counted only a few times. This chain joins TRBV28 and TRBJ1-5, with TRBD1 identical over 7 bases. The J segment lost 4 bases and the V segment lost 8 bases, leaving 2 bases of the junction unmatched. Germline values: CDR1 MDHEN, CDR2 SYDVKM. This CDR3 spans 12 amino acids. The CDR3 loop is CASSGGNQPQHF. In nucleotides, the CDR3 is TGTGCCAGCTCAGGGGGGAATCAGCCCCAGCATTTT.

This clone was observed a handful of times. The J gene is TRBJ1-6, the V gene TRBV28; D gene ambiguous. Germline loops: CDR1 MDHEN, CDR2 SYDVKM. The ends were cut back, 6 bases at V and 9 bases at J, with 15 bases in the middle. The CDR3 length is 14 residues. The chain's CDR3 is CASRTSGVGSPLHF. CDR3 coding DNA: TGTGCCAGCAGAACCAGTGGAGTCGGTTCACCCCTCCACTTT. The entire variable domain, with the rest obtained from reference TRBV28 and TRBJ1-6, is as follows: DVKVTQSSRYLVKRTGEKVFLECVQDMDHENMFWYRQDPGLGLRLIYFSYDVKMKEKGDIPEGYSVSREKKERFSLILESASTNQTSMYLCASRTSGVGSPLHFGNGTRLTVT.

The chain has TRBV30 and TRBJ2-3; D gene ambiguous. Per germline, CDR1 GTSNPN and CDR2 SVGIG (reference sequence). Trimming cost V 1 base and J 1 base, with 12 bases left between them. This CDR3 comprises 15 residues. The CDR3 loop reads CAWSARGSGTDTQYF. The CDR3 nucleotides are TGTGCCTGGAGTGCTCGCGGATCGGGCACAGATACGCAGTATTTT.

The chain couples TRBV27 to TRBJ2-1; 12 nucleotides line up with TRBD2. This CDR3 contains 16 residues. Germline V gives CDR1 MNHEY, CDR2 SMNVEV (reference sequence). The junction had 6 bases not matched to a gene; V was cut back by 6 bases and J by 3 bases. CDR3 sequence reads: CASRTLAGGDYNEQFF. CDR3 bases: TGTGCCAGCAGGACTCTAGCGGGGGGGGACTACAATGAGCAGTTCTTC.

This clone was seen more than once but under ten times. The CDR3 region has the DNA TGTGCCAGCAGTGACGGGGGAGAGGCTAATGAAAAACTGTTTTTT. Its protein is CASSDGGEANEKLFF. The genes are TRBV2 and TRBJ1-4; D might be TRBD1 (5 bases). The germline CDR1 and CDR2 sequences are SNHLY and FYNNEI. Trimming left V 3 bases short and J 3 bases short, with 11 bases between. The CDR3 spans 15 residues.

The genes are TRBV29-1 and TRBJ1-1; the D is unclear. Germline CDR1 reads SQVTM; CDR2 reads ANQGSEA. The V gene lost 3 bases and the J gene lost 6 bases, with 17 bases spanning the gap. CDR3 length: 14 amino acids. DNA for the CDR3: TGCAGCGTTGACCGAAAACTTGTATTCGCTGAAGCTTTCTTT. It specifies CSVDRKLVFAEAFF.

The J gene is TRBJ1-5, the V gene TRBV2; a weak D match, TRBD1 (5 bases). Germline assignment: CDR1 SNHLY and CDR2 FYNNEI. Trimming stripped 4 bases from V and 6 bases from J, with 10 bases between. The CDR3 loop spans 13 amino acids. Written as DNA, the CDR3 is TGTGCCAGCAGTGGTGACAGAACTCAGCCCCAGCATTTT. This encodes CASSGDRTQPQHF.

The CDR3 DNA sequence: TGTGCCGAACGATGGGCAGCATCCTACGAGCAGTACTTC. This gives the protein CAERWAASYEQYF. This chain uses TRBV11-3 with TRBJ2-5; D gene uncertain. Near its end, the DNA agrees better with TRBJ2-7, so the J call may be wrong. CDR1 is SGHNT and CDR2 is YENEEA in the germline V gene. The CDR3 has 13 amino acids.

Only a few counts were recorded for this clone. CDR3 loop: CASSAYSGGNSPLHF. The CDR3 coding sequence is TGCGCCAGCAGCGCGTACAGCGGGGGCAATTCACCCCTCCACTTT. The chain employs TRBV5-1 and TRBJ1-6; D is perhaps TRBD1 (6 bases). The CDR3 is 15 residues long. V lost 4 bases to trimming and J lost 7 bases, with 15 bases between them. Per germline, CDR1 SGHRS and CDR2 YFSETQ.

This clone turned up a few times. The chain uses TRBV2 and TRBJ1-1, with D possibly matching TRBD1 (6 bases). Germline V lookup: CDR1 SNHLY, CDR2 FYNNEI. V was clipped by 3 bases and J by 3 bases, with 14 bases between them. There are 15 residues in the CDR3. In nucleotides, the CDR3 is TGTGCCAGCAGTGACAGGGGCGCACTCTACACTGAAGCTTTCTTT. Protein sequence: CASSDRGALYTEAFF.

The chain is built from TRBV2 and TRBJ1-3; 7 positions agree with TRBD1. The CDR3 runs 16 residues. The germline gives CDR1 SNHLY, CDR2 FYNNEI. V gave up 2 bases and J gave up 8 bases; unmatched junction bases: 12. This chain's CDR3 is CASSESYNRGKDTIYF. CDR3 DNA sequence: TGTGCCAGCAGTGAATCTTATAACAGGGGAAAGGACACCATATATTTT.

This chain links TRBV15 with TRBJ1-5, with D unresolved. The V gene's germline CDR1 is LNHNV and CDR2 YYDKDF (reference sequence). Trimming shortened V by 0 bases and J by 2 bases, and 11 bases separated the two germline ends. CDR3 length: 16 amino acids. The DNA for the CDR3 is TGTGCCACCAGCAGAGATTCGCGGGTTGGCAATCAGCCCCAGCATTTT. This encodes CATSRDSRVGNQPQHF.

This clone showed up just once. The V and J genes are TRBV13 and TRBJ2-6, with 13 positions matching TRBD2. The CDR3 length is 19 residues. Looked up from germline, CDR1 is PRHDT and CDR2 is FYEKMQ (reference sequence). V dropped 1 base and J dropped 3; count of bases not matched to a gene: 6. The CDR3, as DNA: TGTGCCAGCAGCTTAGTAGGACTAGCGGGAGTTAGTGGGGCCAACGTCCTGACTTTC. It encodes CASSLVGLAGVSGANVLTF.